The TCR beta chain under discussion was sequenced for a study of cytomegalovirus exposure and HLA in healthy donors. Study-wide points: Later analysis reportedly placed an Asian-associated ancestry cluster below the roughly 680-donor mean in N-insertions. Presence/absence analyses assumed roughly uniform sequencing depth across donors, which may not hold. Specific recognition of CMV antigens was confirmed in vitro for three chains (all CMV-associated).

Note on this clone: Antigen unknown.

CDR1 LNHNV and CDR2 YYDKDF come from the germline V gene (reference sequence). Trimming at V came to 4 bases and at J to 7 bases, leaving 5 bases not matched to a gene. The CDR3 extends over 14 amino acids. The PCR was carried out with 60 Vbeta primers and 13 Jbeta primers. Assay used: immunoSEQ multiplex PCR; TCRdb lists only in-frame clones, some missing. The sample comprises 150,000 to 200,000 clones, 77% of which are singletons, and around 1.5% rests with the top ten. Sequences were obtained from PBMCs. The receptor's source is a man younger than 30 in good health and CMV-seronegative. This sequence joins TRBV15 and TRBJ1-4; 8 bases are a match to TRBD1. The CDR3 protein is CATSTGGEGEKLFF. The CDR3 bases are TGTGCCACCAGCACAGGGGGCGAGGGTGAAAAACTGTTTTTT. The complete variable domain, with remaining parts taken from reference TRBV15 and TRBJ1-4, reads DAMVIQNPRYQVTQFGKPVTLSCSQTLNHNVMYWYQQKSSQAPKLLFHYYDKDFNNEADTPDNFQSRRPNTSFCFLDIRSPGLGDTAMYLCATSTGGEGEKLFFGSGTQLSVL.